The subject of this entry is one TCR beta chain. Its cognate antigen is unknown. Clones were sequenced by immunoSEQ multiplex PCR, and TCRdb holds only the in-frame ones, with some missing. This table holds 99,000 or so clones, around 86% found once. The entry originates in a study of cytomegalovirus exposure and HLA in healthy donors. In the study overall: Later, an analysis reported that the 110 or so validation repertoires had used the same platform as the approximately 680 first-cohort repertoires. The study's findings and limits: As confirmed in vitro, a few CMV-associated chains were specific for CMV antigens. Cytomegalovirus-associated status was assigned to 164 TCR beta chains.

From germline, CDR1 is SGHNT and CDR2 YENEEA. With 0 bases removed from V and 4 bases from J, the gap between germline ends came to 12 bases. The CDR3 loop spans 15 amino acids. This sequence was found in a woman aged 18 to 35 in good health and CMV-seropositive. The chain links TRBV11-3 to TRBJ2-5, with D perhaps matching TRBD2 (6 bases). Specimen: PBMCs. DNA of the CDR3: TGTGCCAGCAGCTTAGATGGAGGGAGGTCAGAGACCCAGTACTTC. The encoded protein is CASSLDGGRSETQYF.